The source of this T cell receptor (beta chain) is a study of blood T cells in healthy people across ages. As to this clonotype: Its cognate antigen is unknown.

It was with a sample-barcoded 5' primer and a J-beta primer mix that a second PCR of about 6 to 12 cycles was run. A tag from a template-switch adaptor with 12 random nucleotides marked each cDNA molecule. TCRdb used MiXCR to reprocess the 5' RACE reads, holding one entry per CDR3 protein. The sample includes over 1,500,000 distinct CDR3 sequences, around half of them seen just once. This CDR3 is built from 15 residues. After removal of 5 bases from V and 2 bases from J, the junction contained 8 bases not matched to a gene. Germline V CDR1 and CDR2: SGHAT, FQNNGV. Study-level findings and limits: While age rose, TCR beta diversity per million T cells dropped in a roughly linear way.

The source material was blood. The chain has TRBV11-2 and TRBJ2-5; 7 nucleotides line up with TRBD2. The TCR originated in a woman aged 40 to 55 in good health. CDR3 sequence (DNA): TGTGCCAGCAGCCCCACCGGGACTACACAAGAGACCCAGTACTTC. It translates to CASSPTGTTQETQYF.